This T cell receptor (beta chain) was observed in a study of blood T cell repertoires in COVID-19. Some clones are missing from TCRdb's copy, which holds only in-frame ones; the method was immunoSEQ multiplex PCR. The data show 65,000 or so clones, 75% to 80% seen once. This clone was picked up a small number of times. Source material: peripheral blood. This TCR was recovered from a human donor in a cohort sampled during active COVID-19.

CDR3 region: CSVLTGEDYEQYF. In nucleotides, the CDR3 is TGCAGCGTTCTAACCGGGGAGGACTACGAGCAGTACTTC. The J gene is TRBJ2-7, the V gene TRBV29-1; the D gene is possibly TRBD2 (6 bases). Looked up from germline, CDR1 is SQVTM and CDR2 is ANQGSEA. The CDR3 runs 13 residues. Trimming pared 5 bases from V and 3 bases from J, leaving 14 bases between.